This T cell receptor beta chain was observed in a study of blood T cell repertoires in COVID-19. Libraries were prepared by immunoSEQ multiplex PCR; TCRdb keeps only in-frame clonotypes and omits some of them. The sample has roughly 150,000 clones, 80% to 85% seen once; the top ten hold over 4%. The CDR3 is made up of 9 amino acids. The material sequenced was PBMCs or T cells enriched from blood (not recorded which). V is TRBV21-1 and J is TRBJ2-4; TRBD2 is taken as the D call from the table, unchecked against the DNA. TRBV21-1 is deemed a pseudogene. This sequence was found in a man between 65 and 85 years old who had been exposed to COVID-19. CDR3 in DNA: TGTGCCACCGCGGACATTCAGTACTTC. The encoded protein is CATADIQYF.